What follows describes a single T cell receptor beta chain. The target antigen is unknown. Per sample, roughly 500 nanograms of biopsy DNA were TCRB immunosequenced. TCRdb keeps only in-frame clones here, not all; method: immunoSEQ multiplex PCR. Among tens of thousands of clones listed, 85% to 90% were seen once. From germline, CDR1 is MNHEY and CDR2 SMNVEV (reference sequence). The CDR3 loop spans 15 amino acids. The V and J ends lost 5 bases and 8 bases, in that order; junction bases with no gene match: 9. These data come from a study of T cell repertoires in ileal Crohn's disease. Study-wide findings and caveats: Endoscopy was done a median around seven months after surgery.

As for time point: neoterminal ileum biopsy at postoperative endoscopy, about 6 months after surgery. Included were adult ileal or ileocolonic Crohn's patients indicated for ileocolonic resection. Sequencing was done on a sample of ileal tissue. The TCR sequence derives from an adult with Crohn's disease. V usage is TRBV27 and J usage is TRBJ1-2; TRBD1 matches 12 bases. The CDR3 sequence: CASSTRDRGHFGYTF. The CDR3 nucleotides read TGTGCCAGCAGTACCCGGGACAGGGGGCACTTCGGCTACACCTTC.